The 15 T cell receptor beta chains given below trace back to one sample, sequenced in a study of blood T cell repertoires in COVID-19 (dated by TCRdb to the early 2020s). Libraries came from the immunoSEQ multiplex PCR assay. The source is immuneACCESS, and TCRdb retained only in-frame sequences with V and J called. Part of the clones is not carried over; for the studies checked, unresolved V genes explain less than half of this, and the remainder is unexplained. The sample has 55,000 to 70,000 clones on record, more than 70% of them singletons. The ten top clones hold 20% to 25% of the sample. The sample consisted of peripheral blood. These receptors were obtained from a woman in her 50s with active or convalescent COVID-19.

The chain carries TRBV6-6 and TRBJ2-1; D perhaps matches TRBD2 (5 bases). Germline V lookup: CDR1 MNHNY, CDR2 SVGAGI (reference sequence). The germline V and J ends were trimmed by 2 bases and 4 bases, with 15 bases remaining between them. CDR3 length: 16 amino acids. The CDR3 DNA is TGTGCCAGCAGTTACGGCGGACTCGACTTTTACAATGAGCAGTTCTTC. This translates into CASSYGGLDFYNEQFF.

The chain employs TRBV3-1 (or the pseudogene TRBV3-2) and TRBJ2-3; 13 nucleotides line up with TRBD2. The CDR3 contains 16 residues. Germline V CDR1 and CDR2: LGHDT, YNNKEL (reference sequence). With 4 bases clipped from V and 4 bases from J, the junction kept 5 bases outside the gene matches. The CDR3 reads CASSLKLAGGADTQYF. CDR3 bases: TGTGCCAGCAGCCTAAAACTAGCGGGAGGGGCAGATACGCAGTATTTT.

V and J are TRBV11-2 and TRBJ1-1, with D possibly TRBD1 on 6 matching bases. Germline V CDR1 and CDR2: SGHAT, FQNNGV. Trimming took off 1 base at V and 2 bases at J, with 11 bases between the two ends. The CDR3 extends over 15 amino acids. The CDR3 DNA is TGTGCCAGCAGCTTAGGAACAGGGCTTAACACTGAAGCTTTCTTT. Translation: CASSLGTGLNTEAFF. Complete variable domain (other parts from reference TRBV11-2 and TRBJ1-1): EAGVAQSPRYKIIEKRQSVAFWCNPISGHATLYWYQQILGQGPKLLIQFQNNGVVDDSQLPKDRFSAERLKGVDSTLKIQPAKLEDSAVYLCASSLGTGLNTEAFFGQGTRLTVV.

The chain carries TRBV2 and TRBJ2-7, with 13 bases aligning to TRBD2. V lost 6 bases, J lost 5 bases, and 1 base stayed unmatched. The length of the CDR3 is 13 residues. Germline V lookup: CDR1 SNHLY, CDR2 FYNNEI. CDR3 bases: TGTGCCAGCAGCGGGACTAGCGGGAACGAGCAGTACTTC. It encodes CASSGTSGNEQYF.

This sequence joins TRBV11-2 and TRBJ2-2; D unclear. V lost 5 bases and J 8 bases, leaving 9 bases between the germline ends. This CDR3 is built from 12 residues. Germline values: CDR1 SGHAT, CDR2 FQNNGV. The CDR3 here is CASSPTAGELFF. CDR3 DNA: TGTGCCAGCAGCCCCACCGCGGGGGAGCTGTTTTTT.

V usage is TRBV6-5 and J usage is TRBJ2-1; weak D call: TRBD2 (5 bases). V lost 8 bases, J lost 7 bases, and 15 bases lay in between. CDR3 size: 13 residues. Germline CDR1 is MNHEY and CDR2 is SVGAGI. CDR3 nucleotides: TGTGCCAGCCTCTTCAACGGAGGAAATGAGCAGTTCTTC. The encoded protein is CASLFNGGNEQFF.

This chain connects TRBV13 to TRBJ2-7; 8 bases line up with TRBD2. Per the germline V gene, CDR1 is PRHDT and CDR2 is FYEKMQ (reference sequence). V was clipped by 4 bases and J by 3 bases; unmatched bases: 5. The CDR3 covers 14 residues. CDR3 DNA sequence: TGTGCCAGCAGCTCGGGACTAGGGGACTACGAGCAGTACTTC. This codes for CASSSGLGDYEQYF.

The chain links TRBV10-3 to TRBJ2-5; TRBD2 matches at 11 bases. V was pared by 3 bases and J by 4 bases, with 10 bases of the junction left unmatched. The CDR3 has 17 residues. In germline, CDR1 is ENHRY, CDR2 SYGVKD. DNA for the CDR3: TGTGCCATCAGTGATCCGTCGGGACTAGCGGAGGGAGAGACCCAGTACTTC. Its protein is CAISDPSGLAEGETQYF.

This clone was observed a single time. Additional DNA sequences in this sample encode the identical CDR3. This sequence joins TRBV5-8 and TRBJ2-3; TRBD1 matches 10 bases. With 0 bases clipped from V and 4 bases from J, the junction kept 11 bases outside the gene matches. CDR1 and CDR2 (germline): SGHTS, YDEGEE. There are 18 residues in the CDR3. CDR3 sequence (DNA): TGTGCCAGCAGCTTGGGGTTTACGACAGGGGGCGCAGCAGATACGCAGTATTTT. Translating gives CASSLGFTTGGAADTQYF.

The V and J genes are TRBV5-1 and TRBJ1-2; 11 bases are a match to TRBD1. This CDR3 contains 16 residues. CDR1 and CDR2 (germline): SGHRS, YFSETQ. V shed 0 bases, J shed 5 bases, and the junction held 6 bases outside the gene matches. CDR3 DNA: TGCGCCAGCAGCTTGGGGTCTGGGGACAGGGGGTATGGCTACACCTTC. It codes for CASSLGSGDRGYGYTF.

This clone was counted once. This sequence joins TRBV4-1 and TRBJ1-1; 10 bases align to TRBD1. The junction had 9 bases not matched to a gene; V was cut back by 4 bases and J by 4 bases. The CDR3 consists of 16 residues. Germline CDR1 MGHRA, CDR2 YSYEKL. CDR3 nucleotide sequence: TGCGCCAGCAGCCGGGAGGGACAGGGGATAGGCACTGAAGCTTTCTTT. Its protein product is CASSREGQGIGTEAFF.

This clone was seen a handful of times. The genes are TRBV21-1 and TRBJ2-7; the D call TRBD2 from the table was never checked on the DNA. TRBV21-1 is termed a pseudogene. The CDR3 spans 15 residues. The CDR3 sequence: CASSNTSGSKYEQYF. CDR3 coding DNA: TGTGCCAGCAGCAACACTAGCGGGAGTAAGTACGAGCAGTACTTC.

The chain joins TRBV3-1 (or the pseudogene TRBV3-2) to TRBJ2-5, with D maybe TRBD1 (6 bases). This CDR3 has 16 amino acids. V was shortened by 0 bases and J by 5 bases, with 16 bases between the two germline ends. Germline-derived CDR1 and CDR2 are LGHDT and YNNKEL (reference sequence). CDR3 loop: CASSQDSGDYGETQYF. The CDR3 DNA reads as TGTGCCAGCAGCCAAGACTCAGGGGATTACGGGGAGACCCAGTACTTC.

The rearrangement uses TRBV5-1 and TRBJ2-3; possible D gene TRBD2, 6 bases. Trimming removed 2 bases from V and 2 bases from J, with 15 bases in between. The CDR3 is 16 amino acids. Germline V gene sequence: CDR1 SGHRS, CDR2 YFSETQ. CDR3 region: CASSFPGRGVTDTQYF. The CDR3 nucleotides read TGCGCCAGCAGCTTCCCCGGGAGAGGGGTCACAGATACGCAGTATTTT.

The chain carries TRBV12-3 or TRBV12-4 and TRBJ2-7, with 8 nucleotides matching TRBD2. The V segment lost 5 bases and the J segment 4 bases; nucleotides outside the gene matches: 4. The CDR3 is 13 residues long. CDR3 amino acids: CASSLGLGYEQYF. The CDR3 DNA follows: TGTGCCAGCAGTCTGGGACTAGGGTACGAGCAGTACTTC.